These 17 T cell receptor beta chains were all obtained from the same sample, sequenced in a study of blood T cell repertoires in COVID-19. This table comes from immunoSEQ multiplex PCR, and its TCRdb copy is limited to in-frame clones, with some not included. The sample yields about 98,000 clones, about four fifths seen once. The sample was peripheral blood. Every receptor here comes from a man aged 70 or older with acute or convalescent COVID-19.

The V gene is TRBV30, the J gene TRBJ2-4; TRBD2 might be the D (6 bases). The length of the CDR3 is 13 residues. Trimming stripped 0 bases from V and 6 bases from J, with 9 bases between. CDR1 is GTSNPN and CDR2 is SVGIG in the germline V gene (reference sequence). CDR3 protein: CAWSVSGRNIQYF. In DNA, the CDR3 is TGTGCCTGGAGTGTGTCCGGGAGAAACATTCAGTACTTC.

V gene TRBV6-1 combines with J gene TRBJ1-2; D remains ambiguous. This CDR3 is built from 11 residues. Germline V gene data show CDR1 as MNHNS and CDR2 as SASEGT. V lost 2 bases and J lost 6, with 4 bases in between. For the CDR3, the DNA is TGTGCCAGCAGTGAACTCGATGGCTACACCTTC. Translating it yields CASSELDGYTF.

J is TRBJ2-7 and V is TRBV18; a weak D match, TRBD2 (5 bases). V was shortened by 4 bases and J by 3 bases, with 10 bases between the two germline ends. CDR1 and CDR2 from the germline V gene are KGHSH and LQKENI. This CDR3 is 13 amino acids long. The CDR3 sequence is CASSRPAGYEQYF. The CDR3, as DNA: TGTGCCAGCTCACGCCCGGCGGGCTACGAGCAGTACTTC.

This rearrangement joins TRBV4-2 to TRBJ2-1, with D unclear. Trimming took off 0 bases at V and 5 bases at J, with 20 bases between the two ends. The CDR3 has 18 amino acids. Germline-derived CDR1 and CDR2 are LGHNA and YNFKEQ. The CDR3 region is CASSQELPSAVVHNEQFF. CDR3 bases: TGTGCCAGCAGCCAAGAGTTGCCCTCGGCGGTAGTTCACAATGAGCAGTTCTTC.

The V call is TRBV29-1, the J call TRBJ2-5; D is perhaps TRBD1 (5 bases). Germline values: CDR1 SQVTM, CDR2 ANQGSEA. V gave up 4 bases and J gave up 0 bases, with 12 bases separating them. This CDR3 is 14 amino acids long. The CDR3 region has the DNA TGCAGCGTTGTGTCGTTGGACAACCAAGAGACCCAGTACTTC. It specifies CSVVSLDNQETQYF.

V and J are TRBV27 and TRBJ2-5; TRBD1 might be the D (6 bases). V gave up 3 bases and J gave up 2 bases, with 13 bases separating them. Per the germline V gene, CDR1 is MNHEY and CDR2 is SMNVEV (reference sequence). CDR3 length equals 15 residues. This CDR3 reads CASSFSDSLQETQYF. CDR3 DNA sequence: TGTGCCAGCAGTTTTTCGGACAGTCTACAAGAGACCCAGTACTTC.

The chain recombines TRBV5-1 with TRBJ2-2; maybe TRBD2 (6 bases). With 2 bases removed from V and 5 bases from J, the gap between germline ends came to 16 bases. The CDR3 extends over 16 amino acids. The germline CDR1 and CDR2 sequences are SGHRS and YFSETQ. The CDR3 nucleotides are TGCGCCAGCAGCTTCACTCCGGGACTCATAACCGGGGAGCTGTTTTTT. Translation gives CASSFTPGLITGELFF.

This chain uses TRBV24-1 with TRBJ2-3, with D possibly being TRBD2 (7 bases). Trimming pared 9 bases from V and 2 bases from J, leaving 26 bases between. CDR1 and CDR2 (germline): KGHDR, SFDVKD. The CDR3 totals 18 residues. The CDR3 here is CATETGRGGTPNTDTQYF. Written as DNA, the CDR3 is TGTGCCACCGAGACCGGCAGGGGAGGGACCCCTAACACAGATACGCAGTATTTT.

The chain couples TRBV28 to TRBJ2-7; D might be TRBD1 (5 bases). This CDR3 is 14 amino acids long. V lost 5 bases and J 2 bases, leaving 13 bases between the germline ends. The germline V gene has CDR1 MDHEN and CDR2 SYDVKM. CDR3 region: CASSRARVPYEQYF. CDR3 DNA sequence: TGTGCCAGCAGTAGGGCCAGGGTCCCCTACGAGCAGTACTTC.

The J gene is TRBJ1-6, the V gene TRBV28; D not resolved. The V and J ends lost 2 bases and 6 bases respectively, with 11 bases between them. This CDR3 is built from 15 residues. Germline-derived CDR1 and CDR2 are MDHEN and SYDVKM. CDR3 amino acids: CASSLRPGFNSPLHF. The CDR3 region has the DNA TGTGCCAGCAGTTTACGGCCGGGGTTTAATTCACCCCTCCACTTT.

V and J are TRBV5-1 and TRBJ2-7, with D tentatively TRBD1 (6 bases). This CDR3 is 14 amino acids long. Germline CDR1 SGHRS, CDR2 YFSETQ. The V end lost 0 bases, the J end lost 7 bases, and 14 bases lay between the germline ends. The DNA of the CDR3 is TGCGCCAGCAGCTTGGCCCAGGGGCCTTTGGAGCAGTACTTC. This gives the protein CASSLAQGPLEQYF.

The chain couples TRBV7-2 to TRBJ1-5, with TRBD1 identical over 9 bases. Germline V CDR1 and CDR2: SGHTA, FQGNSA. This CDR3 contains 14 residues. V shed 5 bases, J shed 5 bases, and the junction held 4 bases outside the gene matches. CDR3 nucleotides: TGTGCCAGCAGCAAGACAGGGGGTTATCAGCCCCAGCATTTT. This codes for CASSKTGGYQPQHF.

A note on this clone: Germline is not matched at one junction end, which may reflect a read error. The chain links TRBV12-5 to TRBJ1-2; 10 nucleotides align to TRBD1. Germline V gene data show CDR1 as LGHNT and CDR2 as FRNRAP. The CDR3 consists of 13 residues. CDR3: CASGLEPGTGENF. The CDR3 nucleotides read TGTGCTAGTGGTTTGGAACCGGGGACAGGGGAGAACTTC.

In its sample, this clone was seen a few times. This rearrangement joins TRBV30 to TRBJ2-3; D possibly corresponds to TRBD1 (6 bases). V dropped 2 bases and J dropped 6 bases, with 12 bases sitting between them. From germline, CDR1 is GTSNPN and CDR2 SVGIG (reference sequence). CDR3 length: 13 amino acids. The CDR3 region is CAWSRGQLDTQYF. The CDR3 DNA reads TGTGCCTGGAGTCGAGGACAGCTCGATACGCAGTATTTT. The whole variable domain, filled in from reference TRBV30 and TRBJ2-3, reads SQTIHQWPATLVQPVGSPLSLECTVEGTSNPNLYWYRQAAGRGLQLLFYSVGIGQISSEVPQNLSASRPQDRQFILSSKKLLLSDSGFYLCAWSRGQLDTQYFGPGTRLTVL.

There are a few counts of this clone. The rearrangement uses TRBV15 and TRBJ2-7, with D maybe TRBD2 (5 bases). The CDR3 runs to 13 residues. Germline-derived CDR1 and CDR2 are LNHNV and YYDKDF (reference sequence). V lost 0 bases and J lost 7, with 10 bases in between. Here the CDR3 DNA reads TGTGCCACCAGCAGAGACGGACTGGGGGAGCAGTACTTC. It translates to CATSRDGLGEQYF.

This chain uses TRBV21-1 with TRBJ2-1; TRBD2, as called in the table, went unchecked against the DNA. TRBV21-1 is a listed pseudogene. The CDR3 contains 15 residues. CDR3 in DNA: TGTGCCAGCACCACTAGCGGGAGCTCCTACAATGAGCAGTTCTTC. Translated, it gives CASTTSGSSYNEQFF.

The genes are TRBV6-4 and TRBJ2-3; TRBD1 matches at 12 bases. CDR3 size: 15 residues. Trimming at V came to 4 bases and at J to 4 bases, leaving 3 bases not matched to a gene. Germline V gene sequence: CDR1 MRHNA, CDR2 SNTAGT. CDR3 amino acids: CASSAGTGGADTQYF. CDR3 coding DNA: TGTGCCAGCAGTGCCGGGACAGGGGGCGCAGATACGCAGTATTTT.